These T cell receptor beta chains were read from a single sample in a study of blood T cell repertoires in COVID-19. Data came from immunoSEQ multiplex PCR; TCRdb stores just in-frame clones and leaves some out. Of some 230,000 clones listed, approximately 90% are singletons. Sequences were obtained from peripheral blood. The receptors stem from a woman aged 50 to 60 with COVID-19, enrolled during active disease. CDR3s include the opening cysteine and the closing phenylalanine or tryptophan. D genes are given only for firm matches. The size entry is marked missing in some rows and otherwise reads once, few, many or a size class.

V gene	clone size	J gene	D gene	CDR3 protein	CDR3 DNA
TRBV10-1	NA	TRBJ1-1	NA	CASSESGGGTEAFF	TGCGCCAGCAGTGAGTCCGGGGGAGGAACTGAAGCTTTCTTT
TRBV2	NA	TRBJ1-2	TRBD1	CASRPEGRGQRGYTF	TGTGCCAGCAGGCCGGAGGGTAGGGGGCAAAGAGGCTACACCTTC
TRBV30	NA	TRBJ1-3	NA	CAWSVRGRGNTIYF	TGTGCCTGGAGTGTACGAGGCCGAGGAAACACCATATATTTT
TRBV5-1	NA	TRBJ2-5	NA	CASSSTLGGETQYF	TGCGCCAGCAGCTCTACCCTGGGGGGAGAGACCCAGTACTTC
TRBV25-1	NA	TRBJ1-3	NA	CASAGRRGGNTIYF	TGTGCCAGCGCCGGGAGAAGAGGAGGAAACACCATATATTTT
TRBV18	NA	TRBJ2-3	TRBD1	CASSPRTGSTSTDTQYF	TGTGCCAGCTCACCCCGGACAGGGAGTACTAGCACAGATACGCAGTATTTT
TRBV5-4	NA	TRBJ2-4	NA	CASSLGTPGQNIQYF	TGTGCCAGCAGCTTGGGGACTCCTGGCCAAAACATTCAGTACTTC
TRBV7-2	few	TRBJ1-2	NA	CASSLTMAGVDGYTF	TGTGCCAGCAGCTTAACTATGGCAGGGGTGGATGGCTACACCTTC
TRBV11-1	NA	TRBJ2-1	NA	CASSLGGEQFF	TGTGCCAGCAGCTTGGGGGGTGAGCAGTTCTTC
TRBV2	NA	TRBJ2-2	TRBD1	CASRSTGGGNTGELFF	TGTGCCAGCAGGAGCACAGGGGGCGGGAACACCGGGGAGCTGTTTTTT
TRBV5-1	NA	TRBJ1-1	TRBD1	CASSLARGFVAEAFF	TGCGCCAGCAGCTTGGCCAGGGGGTTTGTCGCTGAAGCTTTCTTT
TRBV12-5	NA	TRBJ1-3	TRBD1	CASGSLTGIRYRNTIYF	TGTGCTAGTGGTTCCCTGACAGGGATAAGATATCGAAACACCATATATTTT
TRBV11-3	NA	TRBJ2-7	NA	CASRPTDTSYEQYF	TGTGCCAGCAGACCCACAGACACCTCCTACGAGCAGTACTTC
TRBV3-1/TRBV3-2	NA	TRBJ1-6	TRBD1	CASSFTGVFSPLHF	TGTGCCAGCAGCTTCACAGGGGTCTTTTCACCCCTCCACTTT
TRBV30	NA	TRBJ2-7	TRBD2	CAWSRISGGPSYEQYF	TGTGCCTGGAGTCGAATTAGCGGGGGCCCTTCCTACGAGCAGTACTTC
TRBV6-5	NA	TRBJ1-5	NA	CASLPSRTASQHF	TGTGCCAGCCTACCCAGCCGGACTGCTTCTCAGCATTTT
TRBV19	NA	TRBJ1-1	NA	CASSIWQGNTEAFF	TGTGCCAGTAGTATATGGCAGGGGAACACTGAAGCTTTCTTT
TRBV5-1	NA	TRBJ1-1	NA	CASSLRVNTEAFF	TGCGCCAGCAGCTTGCGGGTCAACACTGAAGCTTTCTTT
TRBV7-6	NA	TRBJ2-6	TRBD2	CASSLRQTSAGANVLTF	TGTGCCAGCAGCTTACGCCAGACTAGCGCTGGGGCCAACGTCCTGACTTTC
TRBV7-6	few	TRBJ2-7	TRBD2	CASSGWTSGGTYEQYF	TGTGCCAGCAGCGGCTGGACTAGCGGGGGGACCTACGAGCAGTACTTC
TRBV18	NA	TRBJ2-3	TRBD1	CASSPPDRVPDTQYF	TGTGCCAGCTCACCCCCGGACAGGGTTCCAGATACGCAGTATTTT
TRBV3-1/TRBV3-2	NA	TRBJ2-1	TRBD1	CASSQDSGTGGNEQFF	TGTGCCAGCAGCCAAGATTCCGGGACAGGTGGCAATGAGCAGTTCTTC
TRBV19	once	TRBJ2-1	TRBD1	CASRQGSEQFF	TGTGCCAGCAGACAGGGAAGTGAGCAGTTCTTC
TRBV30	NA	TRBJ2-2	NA	CAWSRTAGELFF	TGTGCCTGGAGTCGGACAGCCGGGGAGCTGTTTTTT
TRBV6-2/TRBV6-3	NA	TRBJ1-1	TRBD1	CASSQGAQQAFF	TGTGCCAGCAGTCAGGGGGCCCAGCAAGCTTTCTTT
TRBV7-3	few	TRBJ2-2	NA	CASSFSGNTGELFF	TGTGCCAGCAGCTTCTCCGGGAACACCGGGGAGCTGTTTTTT
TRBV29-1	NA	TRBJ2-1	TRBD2	CSVEGLAVDNEQFF	TGCAGCGTGGAGGGACTAGCGGTAGACAATGAGCAGTTCTTC
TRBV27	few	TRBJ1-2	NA	CASSGRGMNYGYTF	TGTGCCAGCAGTGGCAGGGGTATGAACTATGGCTACACCTTC
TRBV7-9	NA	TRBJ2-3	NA	CASSPGGTDTQYF	TGTGCCAGCAGCCCGGGGGGCACAGATACGCAGTATTTT
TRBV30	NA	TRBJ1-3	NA	CAWSAGYTIYF	TGTGCCTGGAGTGCAGGGTACACCATATATTTT
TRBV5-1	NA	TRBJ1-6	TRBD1	CASSAGTGTYSPLHF	TGCGCCAGCAGCGCCGGGACAGGTACCTATTCACCCCTCCACTTT
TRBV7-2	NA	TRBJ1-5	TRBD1	CASSFTGTGNQPQHF	TGTGCCAGCAGCTTCACCGGGACAGGAAATCAGCCCCAGCATTTT
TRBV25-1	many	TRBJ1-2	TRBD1	CASSEDRGQSYGYTF	TGTGCCAGCAGTGAGGACAGGGGGCAAAGCTATGGCTACACCTTC
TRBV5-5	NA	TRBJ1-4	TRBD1	CASSLTGTGGFGKLFF	TGTGCCAGCAGCTTAACCGGGACAGGGGGGTTCGGAAAACTGTTTTTT
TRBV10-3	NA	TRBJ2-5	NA	CAISERGAQETQYF	TGTGCCATCAGTGAGCGGGGAGCACAAGAGACCCAGTACTTC
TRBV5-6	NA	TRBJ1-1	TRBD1	CASSFRTGNTEAFF	TGTGCCAGCAGCTTTCGGACAGGGAACACTGAAGCTTTCTTT
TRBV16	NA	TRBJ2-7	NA	CASSRRTGFHEQYF	TGTGCCAGCAGCCGCCGTACAGGGTTTCACGAGCAGTACTTC
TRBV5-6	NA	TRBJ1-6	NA	CASSLDASLSSPLHF	TGTGCCAGCAGCTTGGACGCCTCCTTGAGTTCACCCCTCCACTTT
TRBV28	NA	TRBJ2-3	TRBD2	CASSLLAGVTDTQYF	TGTGCCAGCAGCCTATTAGCGGGGGTCACAGATACGCAGTATTTT
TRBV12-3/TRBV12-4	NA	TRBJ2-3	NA	CASSLRTDTQYF	TGTGCCAGCAGCCTACGCACAGATACGCAGTATTTT
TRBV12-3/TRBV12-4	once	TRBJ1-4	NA	CASSLNGGGRLFF	TGTGCCAGCAGTTTAAACGGGGGAGGGAGACTGTTTTTT
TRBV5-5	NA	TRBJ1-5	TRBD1	CASSPEWGQPNQPQHF	TGTGCCAGCAGCCCGGAGTGGGGACAGCCCAATCAGCCCCAGCATTTT
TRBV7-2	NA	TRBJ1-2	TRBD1	CASSPDRTTGYTF	TGTGCCAGCAGCCCGGACAGGACTACTGGCTACACCTTC
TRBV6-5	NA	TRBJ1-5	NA	CASTTRGQPQHF	TGTGCCAGCACCACCCGAGGACAGCCCCAGCATTTT
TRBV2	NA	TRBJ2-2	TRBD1	CASSWTGTLQNTGELFF	TGTGCCAGCAGTTGGACAGGGACTTTGCAGAACACCGGGGAGCTGTTTTTT
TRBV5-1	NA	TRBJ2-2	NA	CASSLDRQNTGELFF	TGCGCCAGCAGCTTGGACCGACAGAACACCGGGGAGCTGTTTTTT
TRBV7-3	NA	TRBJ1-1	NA	CASSSNRGTEAFF	TGTGCCAGCAGCTCCAATCGGGGAACTGAAGCTTTCTTT
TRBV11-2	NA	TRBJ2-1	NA	CASSIQGNEQFF	TGTGCCAGCAGCATTCAGGGCAATGAGCAGTTCTTC
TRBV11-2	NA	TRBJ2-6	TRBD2	CASSRTSGGPRGANVLTF	TGTGCCAGCAGTCGGACTAGCGGGGGCCCTCGCGGGGCCAACGTCCTGACTTTC
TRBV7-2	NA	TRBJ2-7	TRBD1	CASSLALWDSKKGQYF	TGTGCCAGCAGCTTAGCGCTTTGGGACAGTAAGAAGGGGCAGTACTTC
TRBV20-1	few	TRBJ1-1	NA	CSASALLAGADTEAFF	TGCAGTGCTAGTGCCCTCCTCGCGGGGGCGGACACTGAAGCTTTCTTT
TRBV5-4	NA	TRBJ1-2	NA	CASVRLGSYGYTF	TGTGCCAGCGTCCGCTTGGGGAGCTATGGCTACACCTTC
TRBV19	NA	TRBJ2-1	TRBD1	CASREQGLYNEQFF	TGTGCCAGTAGAGAACAGGGGCTTTACAATGAGCAGTTCTTC
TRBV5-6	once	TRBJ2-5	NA	CASSSRVPRGTQYF	TGTGCCAGCAGCAGCAGGGTCCCCCGAGGGACCCAGTACTTC